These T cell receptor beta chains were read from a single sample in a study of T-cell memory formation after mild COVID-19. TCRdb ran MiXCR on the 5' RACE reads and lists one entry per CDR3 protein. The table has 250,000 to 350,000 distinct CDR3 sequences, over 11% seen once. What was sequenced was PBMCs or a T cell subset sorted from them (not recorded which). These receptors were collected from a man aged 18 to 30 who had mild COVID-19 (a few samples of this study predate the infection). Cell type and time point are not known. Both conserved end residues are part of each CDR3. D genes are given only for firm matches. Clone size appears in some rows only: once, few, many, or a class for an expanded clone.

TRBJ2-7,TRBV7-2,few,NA,TGTGCCAGCAGCTTAGGAGGGCAGGGAAGGGCGCGTGAGCAGTACTTC,CASSLGGQGRAREQYF
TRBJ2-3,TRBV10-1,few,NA,TGCGCCAGCAGTGAATCGGCGGGACCTCCCACAGATACGCAGTATTTT,CASSESAGPPTDTQYF
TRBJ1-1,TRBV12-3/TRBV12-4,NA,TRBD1,TGTGCCAGCAGATCAACCCGGACAGGGCCCACTGAAGCTTTCTTT,CASRSTRTGPTEAFF
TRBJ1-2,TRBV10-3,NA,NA,TGTGCCATCAGTGGTATCGGCTATGGCTACACCTTC,CAISGIGYGYTF
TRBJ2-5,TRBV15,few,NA,TGTGCCACCAGCAGAGATCGGGCACTAGAGACCCAGTACTTC,CATSRDRALETQYF
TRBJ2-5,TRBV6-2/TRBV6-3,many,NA,TGTGCCAGCAGTGGGACGGAAGAGACCCAGTACTTC,CASSGTEETQYF
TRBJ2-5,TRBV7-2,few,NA,TGTGCCAGCACAGGCCCCATGGTGGGGGGCATGGAGACCCAGTACTTC,CASTGPMVGGMETQYF
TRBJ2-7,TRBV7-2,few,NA,TGTGCCAGCAGCTCCACAGCAGGCTCCTACGAGCAGTACTTC,CASSSTAGSYEQYF
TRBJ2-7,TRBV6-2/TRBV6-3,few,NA,TGTGCCAGCAGTACCCAGGAGGGGGACGGACTTTACGAGCAGTACTTC,CASSTQEGDGLYEQYF
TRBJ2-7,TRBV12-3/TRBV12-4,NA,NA,TGTGCCAGCAGCCGAGGGGGGGAGGGGTACTACGAGCAGTACTTC,CASSRGGEGYYEQYF